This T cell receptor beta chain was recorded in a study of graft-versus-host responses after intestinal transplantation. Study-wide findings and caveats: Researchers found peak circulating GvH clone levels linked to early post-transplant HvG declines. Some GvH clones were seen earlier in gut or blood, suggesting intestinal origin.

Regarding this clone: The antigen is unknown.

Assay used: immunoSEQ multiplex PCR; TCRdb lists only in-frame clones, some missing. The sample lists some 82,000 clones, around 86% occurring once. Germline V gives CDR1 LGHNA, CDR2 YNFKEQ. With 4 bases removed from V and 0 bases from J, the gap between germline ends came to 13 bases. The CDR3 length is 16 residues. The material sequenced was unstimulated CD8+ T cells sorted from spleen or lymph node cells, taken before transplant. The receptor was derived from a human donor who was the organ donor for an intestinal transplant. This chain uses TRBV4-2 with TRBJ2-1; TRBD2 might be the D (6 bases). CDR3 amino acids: CASSPGERSSYNEQFF. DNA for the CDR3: TGTGCCAGCAGCCCGGGGGAGCGGAGCTCCTACAATGAGCAGTTCTTC.